The text below deals with one T cell receptor (beta chain). The data derive from a study of blood T cell repertoires in COVID-19. Across the study: T cells, B-cell-depleted T cells, or PBMCs provided the cDNA or gDNA that served as material.

The CDR3 extends over 15 amino acids. With 0 bases removed from V and 10 bases from J, the gap between germline ends came to 16 bases. Germline V gene lookup returns CDR1 SGHAT and CDR2 FQNNGV. In the study's own analysis: Amplification of reference gene primers provided the estimated nucleated cell counts. TCRdb's copy holds only in-frame clones and misses some; the assay was immunoSEQ multiplex PCR. From that table come the V and J calls and clone size; the DNA was used to work out D and trimming. The sample lists around 14,000 clones, more than 80% occurring once. The sequence was obtained from a human donor in a cohort sampled during active COVID-19. The sample consisted of peripheral blood. The chain has TRBV11-2 and TRBJ1-3; D remains ambiguous. CDR3 sequence: CASSLDLGRERTIYF. CDR3 in DNA: TGTGCCAGCAGCTTAGATCTGGGCCGGGAGAGAACCATATATTTT. The variable domain in full, completed from reference TRBV11-2 and TRBJ1-3, reads EAGVAQSPRYKIIEKRQSVAFWCNPISGHATLYWYQQILGQGPKLLIQFQNNGVVDDSQLPKDRFSAERLKGVDSTLKIQPAKLEDSAVYLCASSLDLGRERTIYFGEGSWLTVV.